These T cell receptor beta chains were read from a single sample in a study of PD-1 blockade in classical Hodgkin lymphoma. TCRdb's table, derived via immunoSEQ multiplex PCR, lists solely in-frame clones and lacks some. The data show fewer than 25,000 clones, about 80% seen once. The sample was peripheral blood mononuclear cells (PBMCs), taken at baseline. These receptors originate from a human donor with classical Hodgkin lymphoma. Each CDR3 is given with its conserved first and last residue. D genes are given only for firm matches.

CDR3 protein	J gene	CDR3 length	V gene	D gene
CASSSLGTFYQPQHF	TRBJ1-5	15	TRBV6-1	NA
CASSPGQMYGYTF	TRBJ1-2	13	TRBV9	TRBD1
CASSLGPATNNEQFF	TRBJ2-1	15	TRBV5-4	NA
CASSHRGDSYNEQFF	TRBJ2-1	15	TRBV19	TRBD1
CASSPGRNAYEQYF	TRBJ2-7	14	TRBV27	NA
CASSYNRGGDTQYF	TRBJ2-3	14	TRBV5-6	NA
CASSLGAGVLYGYTF	TRBJ1-2	15	TRBV5-1	NA
CATSRVRSYEQYF	TRBJ2-7	13	TRBV15	NA
CASSLPGTAVNYGYTF	TRBJ1-2	16	TRBV7-9	TRBD1
CASSRDRYSYEQYF	TRBJ2-7	14	TRBV4-3	TRBD1
CASSLGQHSTDTQYF	TRBJ2-3	15	TRBV5-4	NA
CASSLSQGDSGYTF	TRBJ1-2	14	TRBV5-1	TRBD1
CASSLTRLEHSSEQFF	TRBJ2-1	16	TRBV5-1	NA
CASSKVVRTGTPEAFF	TRBJ1-1	16	TRBV21-1	NA
CASSIQKTQYF	TRBJ2-5	11	TRBV7-2	NA
CASSTRNYGYTF	TRBJ1-2	12	TRBV21-1	NA
CASSQDGLVAEQFF	TRBJ2-1	14	TRBV4-3	NA
CASRRPIYEQYF	TRBJ2-7	12	TRBV5-8	NA
CSVVWAGLTYEQYF	TRBJ2-7	14	TRBV29-1	NA
CATRLGARGYTF	TRBJ1-2	12	TRBV6-5	NA
CASSSHPPGRRTEAFF	TRBJ1-1	16	TRBV7-6	NA
CASSYGPPNNEQFF	TRBJ2-1	14	TRBV9	NA
CASSPRDLQETQYF	TRBJ2-5	14	TRBV7-2	NA
CASSLTPQYF	TRBJ2-5	10	TRBV7-8	NA
CASSPGLGSRNEQFF	TRBJ2-1	15	TRBV11-2	NA
CASSWTGKQPQHF	TRBJ1-5	13	TRBV27	TRBD1
CASSSGHEQYF	TRBJ2-7	11	TRBV27	NA
CASSSSTGRTTNEKLFF	TRBJ1-4	17	TRBV13	TRBD1
CASSPRTVGSYEQYF	TRBJ2-7	15	TRBV19	NA
CATSRDLTGGDQPQHF	TRBJ1-5	16	TRBV15	TRBD1
CASTERGGGETQYF	TRBJ2-5	14	TRBV2	NA
CASTRRGYSNQPQHF	TRBJ1-5	15	TRBV28	NA
CASSPPSWTPRRQPQHF	TRBJ1-5	17	TRBV28	NA
CASSLGIETMDTQYF	TRBJ2-3	15	TRBV5-1	NA
CASSQYRDRSNEQFF	TRBJ2-1	15	TRBV4-3	TRBD1
CSVDPSGVYNEQFF	TRBJ2-1	14	TRBV29-1	TRBD2
CSVSSGGSADTQYF	TRBJ2-3	14	TRBV29-1	TRBD2
CASYSGQLGTEAFF	TRBJ1-1	14	TRBV6-5	NA
CASSQDPDRNDSPLHF	TRBJ1-6	16	TRBV4-1	NA
CASSLSTGNYGYTF	TRBJ1-2	14	TRBV18	TRBD1
CASSQDSWGARSPLHF	TRBJ1-6	16	TRBV4-3	NA
CASSTTSDLATNEKLFF	TRBJ1-4	17	TRBV7-2	NA
CASSQDGGKTQYF	TRBJ2-5	13	TRBV4-3	NA
CASSSRQVNTGELFF	TRBJ2-2	15	TRBV5-1	NA
CSVGGLRTGEGYTF	TRBJ1-2	14	TRBV29-1	TRBD1
CASSFPLFTPLHF	TRBJ1-6	13	TRBV28	NA
CASSSGGTEAFF	TRBJ1-1	12	TRBV7-9	NA
CAWSVGTAASTDTQYF	TRBJ2-3	16	TRBV30	TRBD1
CASSGRGQGNSPLHF	TRBJ1-6	15	TRBV2	NA
CASSVDGSSRPNEQFF	TRBJ2-1	16	TRBV2	NA
CAWERDRGNSPLHF	TRBJ1-6	14	TRBV30	TRBD1
CATSRESPGVYNEQFF	TRBJ2-1	16	TRBV15	NA
CASSLGGGTYEQYF	NA	14	TRBV7-2	NA
CASSLDVQGSGELFF	TRBJ2-2	15	TRBV5-1	NA
CASSLGLGYQPQHF	TRBJ1-5	14	TRBV7-2	NA